The 10 T cell receptor beta chains listed next were all sequenced from one sample in a study of shared clonotypes between healthy human individuals. Only in-frame clones appear in the TCRdb table, and some are missing; sequencing was by immunoSEQ multiplex PCR. The data show about 650,000 clones, 95% seen once. Naive CD8 cells, CD45RO-negative and positively selected for CCR7, excluded terminally differentiated effector memory CD45RA+ cells. Sequencing was carried out using naive CD8+ T cells sorted from blood. Receptors originate from a woman in her 30s in good health.

The count of this clone is one. The chain joins TRBV9 to TRBJ2-1; 10 bases are a match to TRBD2. CDR3 length: 16 amino acids. V gave up 3 bases and J gave up 4 bases; unmatched junction bases: 7. Germline lookup yields CDR1 SGDLS and CDR2 YYNGEE. The CDR3 is CASSGFLAGAYNEQFF. As DNA, the CDR3 is TGTGCCAGCAGCGGCTTCCTAGCGGGAGCTTACAATGAGCAGTTCTTC.

Note on this clone: Distinct nucleotide sequences in the sample also encode this CDR3. The genes are TRBV5-4 and TRBJ2-1; D is ambiguous. Germline V lookup: CDR1 SGHNT, CDR2 YYREEE (reference sequence). The CDR3 loop spans 11 amino acids. V lost 4 bases and J 5 bases, leaving 4 bases between the germline ends. DNA of the CDR3: TGTGCCAGCAGCACTGACAATGAGCAGTTCTTC. Its translation is CASSTDNEQFF.

CDR3 region: CASSNRLAVDYEQYF. For the CDR3, the DNA is TGTGCCAGCAGCAACAGACTAGCGGTAGACTACGAGCAGTACTTC. V is TRBV5-4 and J is TRBJ2-7; 9 positions match TRBD2. Germline trimming cut 4 bases from V and 3 bases from J; bases unmatched to any gene: 8. The CDR3 length is 15 residues. Germline V CDR1 and CDR2: SGHNT, YYREEE (reference sequence).

V gene TRBV2 combines with J gene TRBJ2-2; a possible D gene is TRBD2 (6 bases). Germline V gene lookup returns CDR1 SNHLY and CDR2 FYNNEI. Trimming cost V 8 bases and J 0 bases, with 13 bases left between them. CDR3 length: 15 amino acids. The DNA for the CDR3 is TGTGCCAGCCGGGCACTAGCCGCGAACACCGGGGAGCTGTTTTTT. It codes for CASRALAANTGELFF.

This chain uses TRBV27 with TRBJ1-5; TRBD1 might be the D (5 bases). The germline V gene encodes CDR1 MNHEY and CDR2 SMNVEV (reference sequence). Trimming removed 7 bases from V and 1 base from J, with 14 bases in between. The CDR3 is 15 amino acids. This CDR3 reads CASNPGAGSNQPQHF. The CDR3 region has the DNA TGTGCCAGCAACCCTGGGGCAGGAAGCAATCAGCCCCAGCATTTT.

On this clone itself: Other DNA sequences within the sample encode an identical CDR3. The chain couples TRBV4-1 to TRBJ2-7, with D hard to call. The germline V gene has CDR1 MGHRA and CDR2 YSYEKL. Trimming cost V 2 bases and J 4 bases, with 3 bases left between them. The CDR3 is 11 residues long. In DNA form, the CDR3 reads TGCGCCAGCAGCCAATCATACGAGCAGTACTTC. It specifies CASSQSYEQYF.

The rearrangement uses TRBV5-6 and TRBJ2-3; 8 bases map to TRBD1. The CDR3 covers 17 residues. The V segment lost 3 bases and the J segment 2 bases; nucleotides outside the gene matches: 11. Per the germline V gene, CDR1 is SGHDT and CDR2 is YYEEEE. CDR3 nucleotide sequence: TGTGCCAGCAGCTCGGGACAGGCCCTCTCCTACACAGATACGCAGTATTTT. Its translation is CASSSGQALSYTDTQYF.

V usage is TRBV7-2 and J usage is TRBJ2-2; 8 nucleotides agree with TRBD1. The V and J ends lost 5 bases and 7 bases, in that order; junction bases with no gene match: 12. Germline-derived CDR1 and CDR2 are SGHTA and FQGNSA. The CDR3 extends over 16 amino acids. CDR3 region: CASSPGQGPLDGELFF. The CDR3 nucleotides are TGTGCCAGCAGCCCAGGACAGGGCCCGCTGGACGGGGAGCTGTTTTTT.

The J gene is TRBJ2-3, the V gene TRBV27; D might be TRBD2 (5 bases). This CDR3 has 14 amino acids. Germline V gene sequence: CDR1 MNHEY, CDR2 SMNVEV (reference sequence). Between the trimmed V and J ends, which lost 6 bases and 4 bases, there was a span of 14 bases. The CDR3 bases are TGTGCCAGCAGCCCCGGGGTACATCCAGATACGCAGTATTTT. It yields the protein CASSPGVHPDTQYF.

The chain combines TRBV6-5 with TRBJ1-2, with 7 bases fitting TRBD1. The V gene's germline CDR1 is MNHEY and CDR2 SVGAGI. V trimming: 6 bases; J trimming: 7 bases; junction bases outside the gene matches: 5. The CDR3 contains 12 residues. The CDR3 bases are TGTGCCAGCAGCGCCACAGGGGTTGGCTACACCTTC. Its translation is CASSATGVGYTF.